This T cell receptor beta chain originates from a study of blood T cell repertoires in COVID-19. Whole-study context: Some COVID-19 samples were acute and others convalescent; all came from the United States, Italy and Spain. The analysed material was cDNA or gDNA that came from T cells, B-cell-depleted T cells, or PBMCs.

Authors' data handling: Reference gene primer amplification gave nucleated cell count estimates. Here immunoSEQ multiplex PCR was the method, and the copy in TCRdb shows in-frame clones only, minus some. V and J calls and clone size are given by that table; D and trimming were obtained from the DNA. The sample yields fewer than 130,000 clones, about three quarters seen once. This clone was seen a single time. The V and J ends lost 7 bases and 2 bases respectively, with 16 bases between them. The germline CDR1 and CDR2 sequences are MNHEY and SMNVEV (reference sequence). The CDR3 runs to 15 residues. The receptor's source is a woman of 80 years or more with active or convalescent COVID-19. The specimen was peripheral blood. V and J are TRBV27 and TRBJ2-3; a weak D match, TRBD2 (5 bases). The chain's CDR3 is CASMTRAVNTDTQYF. DNA for the CDR3: TGTGCCAGCATGACGCGGGCTGTTAACACAGATACGCAGTATTTT.